These T cell receptor beta chains were read from a single sample in a study of blood T cell repertoires in COVID-19. The data were produced by immunoSEQ multiplex PCR, yet TCRdb's version contains in-frame clones alone and is incomplete. Of fewer than 700,000 clones listed, 70% to 90% are singletons. Sequenced input: peripheral blood. The receptors were sampled from a woman between 45 and 60 years old with COVID-19, enrolled during active disease. CDR3s leave out the opening cysteine and the closing phenylalanine or tryptophan. The order of the fields is J gene, V gene, CDR3 protein.

J: TRBJ1-5; V: TRBV9; CDR3: ASSPGGNRQPQH
J: TRBJ2-7; V: TRBV11-2; CDR3: ASSLAGTINEQY
J: TRBJ2-3; V: TRBV5-1; CDR3: ASSLNRGTDTQY
J: TRBJ1-5; V: TRBV5-5; CDR3: ASRNGTGAFQPQH
J: TRBJ1-2; V: TRBV2; CDR3: ASSEEGYGYT
J: TRBJ1-4; V: TRBV19; CDR3: ASSMAGAGEKLF
J: TRBJ1-1; V: TRBV6-5; CDR3: ASKRTGDTEAF
J: TRBJ1-1; V: TRBV5-1; CDR3: ASSSDGFGAEAF
J: TRBJ1-2; V: TRBV3-1/TRBV3-2; CDR3: ASSQDRGVGSYGYT
J: TRBJ1-2; V: TRBV10-3; CDR3: AISRQGQGNYGYT
J: TRBJ2-1; V: TRBV29-1; CDR3: SVVSGDFSYNEQF
J: TRBJ1-1; V: TRBV2; CDR3: ASRYDRTGDEAF
J: TRBJ1-2; V: TRBV12-5; CDR3: ASSEEGYGYT